The clone carrying this TCR beta chain was observed many times. What it binds is not known. This CDR3 is 13 amino acids long. CDR1 and CDR2 from the germline V gene are ENHRY and SYGVKD. Trimming removed 3 bases at V and 5 bases at J, with 10 bases between. These data belong to a study of beta chain features in type 1 diabetes. The study reverse transcribed the entire isolated RNA, so it sequenced expressed TCRB transcripts. This table comes from immunoSEQ multiplex PCR, and its TCRdb copy is limited to in-frame clones, with some not included. This table holds around 150,000 clones, under 9.5% found once. General study points: A closer apparent resemblance between naive, central memory and Treg TCRB repertoires was seen in patients than in healthy donors. No resolution was reached here on whether HLA type influences TCRB rearrangement.

Sequenced: central memory CD4+ T cells from blood. The V call is TRBV10-3, the J call TRBJ1-1, with D possibly TRBD1 on 5 matching bases. The clonotype comes from a man between 18 and 35 years old in good health. The CDR3: CAISDTRATEAFF. CDR3 nucleotide sequence: TGTGCCATCAGTGACACCAGGGCTACTGAAGCTTTCTTT.